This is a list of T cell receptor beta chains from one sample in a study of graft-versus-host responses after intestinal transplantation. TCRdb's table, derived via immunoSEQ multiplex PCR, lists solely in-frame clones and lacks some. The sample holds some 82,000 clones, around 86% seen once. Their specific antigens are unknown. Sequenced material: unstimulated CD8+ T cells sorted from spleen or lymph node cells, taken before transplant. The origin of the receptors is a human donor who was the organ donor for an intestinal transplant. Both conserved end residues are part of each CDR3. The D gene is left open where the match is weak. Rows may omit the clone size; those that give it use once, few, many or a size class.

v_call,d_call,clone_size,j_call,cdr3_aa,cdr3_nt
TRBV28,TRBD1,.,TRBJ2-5,CASTQGMRDRAYQETQYF,TGTGCCAGCACTCAGGGGATGCGGGACAGGGCGTACCAAGAGACCCAGTACTTC
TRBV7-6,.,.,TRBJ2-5,CASSLHLDQTQYF,TGTGCCAGCAGCTTACACTTAGACCAGACCCAGTACTTC
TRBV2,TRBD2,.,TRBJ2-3,CARYSGGASDTQYF,TGTGCCAGATATAGCGGGGGGGCATCCGATACGCAGTATTTT
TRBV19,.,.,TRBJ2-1,CASRHQSSYNEQFF,TGTGCCAGTAGACACCAAAGCTCCTACAATGAGCAGTTCTTC
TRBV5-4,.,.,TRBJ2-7,CASSTPYEQYF,TGTGCCAGCAGCACTCCCTACGAGCAGTACTTC
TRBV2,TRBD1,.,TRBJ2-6,CASSRSRDRTSSGANVLTF,TGTGCCAGCAGCCGCTCCCGGGACAGAACCTCCTCTGGGGCCAACGTCCTGACTTTC
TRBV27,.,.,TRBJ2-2,CASSFATGQVLAGELFF,TGTGCCAGCAGTTTCGCCACTGGCCAGGTCCTCGCCGGGGAGCTGTTTTTT
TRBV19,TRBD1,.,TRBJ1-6,CASSSWDRIWNSPLHF,TGTGCCAGTAGTTCCTGGGACAGGATTTGGAATTCACCCCTCCACTTT
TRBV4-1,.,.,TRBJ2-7,CASSQEPGAYEQYF,TGCGCCAGCAGCCAAGAACCCGGGGCCTACGAGCAGTACTTC
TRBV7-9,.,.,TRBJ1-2,CASSLDSANYGYTF,TGTGCCAGCAGCTTGGACAGCGCTAACTATGGCTACACCTTC
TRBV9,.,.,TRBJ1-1,CASSAGLGGYTEAFF,TGTGCCAGCAGCGCGGGTCTCGGGGGCTACACTGAAGCTTTCTTT
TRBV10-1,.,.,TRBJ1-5,CASSESRQNNQPQHF,TGCGCCAGCAGTGAGTCTAGGCAGAACAATCAGCCCCAGCATTTT
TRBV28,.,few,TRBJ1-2,CASRIDDGTYLVAEGYTF,TGTGCCAGCAGAATAGATGACGGGACATATCTAGTAGCCGAGGGCTACACCTTC
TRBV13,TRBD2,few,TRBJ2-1,CASSLGGGYNEQFF,TGTGCCAGCAGCTTGGGCGGGGGGTACAATGAGCAGTTCTTC
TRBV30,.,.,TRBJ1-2,CAWSVPRDGYTF,TGTGCCTGGAGTGTACCCCGGGATGGCTACACCTTC
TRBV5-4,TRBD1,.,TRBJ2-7,CASSFGTGYVGQYF,TGTGCCAGCAGCTTTGGGACAGGGTATGTTGGGCAGTACTTC
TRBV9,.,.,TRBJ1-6,CASSERSYSPLHF,TGTGCCAGCAGTGAGAGATCCTATTCACCCCTCCACTTT
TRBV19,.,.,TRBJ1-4,CASSITGFGSEKLFF,TGTGCCAGTAGTATTACCGGGTTTGGGAGTGAAAAACTGTTTTTT
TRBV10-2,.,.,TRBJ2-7,CASSEGQYSYEQYF,TGCGCCAGCAGTGAGGGACAATACTCCTACGAGCAGTACTTC
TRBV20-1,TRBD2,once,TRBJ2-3,CSAPGGAFEYF,TGCAGTGCTCCGGGGGGGGCTTTCGAGTATTTT
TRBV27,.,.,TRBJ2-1,CASRGTGISYNEQFF,TGTGCCAGCAGGGGAACAGGGATCTCCTACAATGAGCAGTTCTTC
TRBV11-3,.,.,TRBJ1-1,CASSLGRVGVNTEAFF,TGTGCCAGCAGCTTAGGCAGGGTGGGGGTTAATACTGAAGCTTTCTTT
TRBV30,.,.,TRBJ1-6,CAWMEKGSYNSPLHF,TGTGCCTGGATGGAAAAGGGGAGTTATAATTCACCCCTCCACTTT
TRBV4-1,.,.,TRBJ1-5,CASSQSGAGPQHF,TGCGCCAGCAGCCAATCAGGAGCGGGGCCCCAGCATTTT
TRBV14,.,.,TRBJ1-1,CASSQDLVLQGRRTEAFF,TGTGCCAGCAGCCAAGATCTAGTCTTGCAGGGGAGAAGAACTGAAGCTTTCTTT
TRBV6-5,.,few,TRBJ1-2,CASSFLSNGGYGYTF,TGTGCCAGCAGTTTCCTCTCCAACGGCGGCTATGGCTACACCTTC
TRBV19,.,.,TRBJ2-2,CASTLGQNTGELFF,TGTGCCAGTACCCTGGGACAGAACACCGGGGAGCTGTTTTTT
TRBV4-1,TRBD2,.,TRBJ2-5,CASSQDPGGLGETQYF,TGCGCCAGCAGCCAAGATCCGGGGGGGTTGGGGGAGACCCAGTACTTC
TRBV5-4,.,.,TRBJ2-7,CASSLAAKGTYEQYF,TGTGCCAGCAGCTTGGCGGCAAAGGGGACCTACGAGCAGTACTTC
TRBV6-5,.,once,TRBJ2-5,CASSYSTSSQETQYF,TGTGCCAGCAGTTACTCGACCTCATCCCAAGAGACCCAGTACTTC
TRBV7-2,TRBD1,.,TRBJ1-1,CASRSTGVSEAFF,TGTGCCAGCAGGTCTACAGGGGTCTCTGAAGCTTTCTTT
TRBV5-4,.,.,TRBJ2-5,CASSLLGDLTSLEETQYF,TGTGCCAGCAGCTTGCTCGGCGATTTAACTAGTTTGGAAGAGACCCAGTACTTC
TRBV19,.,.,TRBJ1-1,CASRDLNTEAFF,TGTGCCAGCAGGGACCTGAACACTGAAGCTTTCTTT
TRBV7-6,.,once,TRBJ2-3,CASSPGVGAPDTQYF,TGTGCCAGCAGCCCAGGGGTGGGGGCCCCAGATACGCAGTATTTT
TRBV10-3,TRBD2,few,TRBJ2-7,CAILLGEGSYEQYF,TGTGCCATCTTGCTCGGGGAGGGCTCCTACGAGCAGTACTTC
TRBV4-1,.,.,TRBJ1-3,CASSYRVTGNAIYF,TGCGCCAGCAGTTACAGGGTAACTGGAAACGCCATATATTTT
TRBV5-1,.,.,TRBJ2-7,CASSPRWQDEEQYF,TGCGCCAGCAGCCCGAGGTGGCAGGACGAGGAGCAGTACTTC
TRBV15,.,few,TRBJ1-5,CATSSNRVQPQHF,TGTGCCACCAGTAGCAACAGGGTACAGCCCCAGCATTTT
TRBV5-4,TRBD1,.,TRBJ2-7,CASSSARTGGHYEQYF,TGTGCCAGCAGCTCAGCCCGGACAGGGGGCCATTACGAGCAGTACTTC
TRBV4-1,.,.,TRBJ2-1,CASSHGSGLISYNEQFF,TGCGCCAGCAGCCATGGTAGCGGCCTCATCTCCTACAATGAGCAGTTCTTC
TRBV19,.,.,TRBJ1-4,CASSQWGKEKLFF,TGTGCCAGTTCCCAATGGGGGAAGGAAAAACTGTTTTTT
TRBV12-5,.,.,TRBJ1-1,CASGLSLSTEAFF,TGTGCTAGTGGTTTGTCTCTCAGCACTGAAGCTTTCTTT
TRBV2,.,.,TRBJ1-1,CASSGRGDFISAEAFF,TGTGCCAGCAGTGGGAGGGGGGATTTTATTTCGGCTGAAGCTTTCTTT
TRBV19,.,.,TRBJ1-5,CASIHPEGNQPQHF,TGTGCCAGTATTCATCCCGAGGGAAATCAGCCCCAGCATTTT
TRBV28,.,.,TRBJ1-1,CASSYLLPQGTEAFF,TGTGCCAGCAGTTATCTCCTACCTCAGGGCACTGAAGCTTTCTTT
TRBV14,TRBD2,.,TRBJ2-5,CASSQRLAGSQETQYF,TGTGCCAGCAGCCAGAGACTAGCGGGGTCGCAAGAGACCCAGTACTTC
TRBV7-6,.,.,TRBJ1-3,CASSSQGFGTGNTIYF,TGTGCCAGCAGCTCACAGGGTTTTGGAACCGGAAACACCATATATTTT
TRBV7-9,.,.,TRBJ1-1,CASSLLVAEAFF,TGTGCCAGCAGCTTATTAGTGGCAGAGGCTTTCTTT
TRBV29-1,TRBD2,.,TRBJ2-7,CSVETSDRYEQYF,TGCAGCGTTGAAACTAGCGACCGCTACGAGCAGTACTTC
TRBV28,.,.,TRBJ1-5,CASSFSPNQPQHF,TGTGCCAGCAGTTTCTCGCCTAATCAGCCCCAGCATTTT
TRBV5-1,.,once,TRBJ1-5,CASSPDQYSNQPQHF,TGCGCCAGCAGCCCTGATCAGTACAGCAATCAGCCCCAGCATTTT
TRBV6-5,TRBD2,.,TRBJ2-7,CASSYGDGGGHEQYF,TGTGCCAGCAGTTACGGTGACGGGGGGGGCCACGAGCAGTACTTC
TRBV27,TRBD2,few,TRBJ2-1,CASSQSWTSGGADEQFF,TGTGCCAGCAGCCAATCTTGGACTAGCGGGGGGGCAGATGAGCAGTTCTTC
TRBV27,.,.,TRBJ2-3,CASRMDSSTDTQYF,TGTGCCAGCAGGATGGACAGTAGCACAGATACGCAGTATTTT
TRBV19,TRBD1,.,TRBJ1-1,CASSIGDRGYWDTEAFF,TGTGCCAGTAGTATAGGGGACAGGGGGTATTGGGACACTGAAGCTTTCTTT
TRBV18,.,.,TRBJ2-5,CASPPGTFQETQYF,TGTGCCAGCCCCCCCGGGACATTCCAAGAGACCCAGTACTTC
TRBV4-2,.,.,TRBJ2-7,CASSPSAGGRSTYEQYF,TGTGCCAGCAGCCCTAGCGCCGGGGGGCGAAGCACCTACGAGCAGTACTTC
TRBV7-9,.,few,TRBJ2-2,CASSPGDTGELFF,TGTGCCAGCAGCCCAGGGGATACCGGGGAGCTGTTTTTT
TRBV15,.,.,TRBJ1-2,CATSRGRNDRIGDGYTF,TGTGCCACCAGCAGGGGCCGGAACGACAGGATCGGAGACGGCTACACCTTC
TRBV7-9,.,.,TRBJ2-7,CASSLGSYEQYF,TGTGCCAGCAGCTTAGGATCGTACGAGCAGTACTTC